This T cell receptor beta chain stems from a study of blood T cell repertoires in COVID-19. Study-level information: Whether acute or convalescent, the COVID-19 samples came from the United States, Italy and Spain. The cDNA or gDNA used as material had been derived from T cells, B-cell-depleted T cells, or PBMCs.

In the source study's methods: Reference gene primers were amplified, and this amplification served to estimate nucleated cell counts. Only in-frame clones appear in the TCRdb table, and some are missing; sequencing was by immunoSEQ multiplex PCR. V and J calls and clone size are given by that table; D and trimming were obtained from the DNA. The repertoire holds roughly 100,000 clones, approximately 90% seen once, with roughly 2% in the top ten. V was clipped by 0 bases and J by 3 bases; unmatched bases: 6. CDR3 length: 15 amino acids. The germline gives CDR1 SGDLS, CDR2 YYNGEE. The rearrangement links TRBV9 to TRBJ2-7; TRBD2 aligns across 7 bases. Material: peripheral blood. This receptor was obtained from a man aged 50-59 years with active COVID-19. CDR3 nucleotide sequence: TGTGCCAGCAGCGTAGAGGAAGCGGGGAACTACGAGCAGTACTTC. Translation: CASSVEEAGNYEQYF.